This T cell receptor (beta chain) is from a study of a mutant IDH1 vaccine in newly diagnosed glioma. Looking at the study overall: The study started vaccination 4-6 weeks after radiotherapy alone, or with temozolomide cycles. Visit V12 was conducted at week 35 as the safety follow-up. Visit V13 came later, at week 47.

Study-wide findings and caveats: Most patients, approximately 93%, showed vaccine-induced immune responses.

Time point reported: week 47, end of study. It was 300 ug of mutant IDH1 20-mer peptide that made up each vaccine dose, given with topical imiquimod. The donors' diagnosis was new WHO grade 3 or 4 astrocytoma that was IDH1-mutant and ATRX-lost. Germline-derived CDR1 and CDR2 are SNHLY and FYNNEI. CDR3 length: 15 residues. V lost 4 bases to trimming and J lost 0 bases, with 12 bases between them. Measured with immunoSEQ multiplex PCR; TCRdb has only the in-frame clones, and not every one. The repertoire holds 45,000 to 55,000 clones, with about four fifths as singletons. This clone is a singleton in its sample. Its matching antigen is unknown.

The sequenced sample was PBMCs, obtained from a glioma patient whose treatment included an IDH1 peptide vaccine. The sequence came from a woman in her 30s with glioma. Some clones in this sample may be carry-over from other donors' samples. The V call is TRBV2, the J call TRBJ1-1; D gene unclear. The CDR3 loop is CASSGRRTMNTEAFF. DNA of the CDR3: TGTGCCAGCAGTGGACGGCGGACCATGAACACTGAAGCTTTCTTT.